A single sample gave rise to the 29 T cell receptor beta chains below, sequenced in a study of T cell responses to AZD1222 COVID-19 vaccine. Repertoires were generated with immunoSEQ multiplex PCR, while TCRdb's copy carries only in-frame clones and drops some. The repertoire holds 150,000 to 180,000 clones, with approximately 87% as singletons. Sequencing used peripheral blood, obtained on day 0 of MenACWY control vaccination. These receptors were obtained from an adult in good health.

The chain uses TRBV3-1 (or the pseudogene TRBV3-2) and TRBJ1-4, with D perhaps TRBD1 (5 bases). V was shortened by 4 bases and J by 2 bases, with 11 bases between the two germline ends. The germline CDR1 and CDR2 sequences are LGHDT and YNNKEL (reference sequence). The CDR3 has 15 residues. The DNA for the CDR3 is TGTGCCAGCAGCCCGACGCAGGGCACTAATGAAAAACTGTTTTTT. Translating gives CASSPTQGTNEKLFF.

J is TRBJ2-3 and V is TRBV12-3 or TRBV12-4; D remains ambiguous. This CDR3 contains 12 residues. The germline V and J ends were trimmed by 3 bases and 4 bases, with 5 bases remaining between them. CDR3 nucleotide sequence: TGTGCCAGCAGTTTCGTCCCAGATACGCAGTATTTT. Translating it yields CASSFVPDTQYF.

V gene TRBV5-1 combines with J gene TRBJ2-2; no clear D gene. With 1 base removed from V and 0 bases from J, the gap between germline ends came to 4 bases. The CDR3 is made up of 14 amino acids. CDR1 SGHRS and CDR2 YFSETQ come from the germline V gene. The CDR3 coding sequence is TGCGCCAGCAGCTTGACAGCGAACACCGGGGAGCTGTTTTTT. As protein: CASSLTANTGELFF.

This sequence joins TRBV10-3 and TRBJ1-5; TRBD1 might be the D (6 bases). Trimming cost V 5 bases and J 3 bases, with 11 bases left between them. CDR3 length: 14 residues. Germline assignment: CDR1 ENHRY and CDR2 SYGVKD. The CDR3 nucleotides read TGTGCCATCAGTAGGGGGGGGGACAATCAGCCCCAGCATTTT. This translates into CAISRGGDNQPQHF.

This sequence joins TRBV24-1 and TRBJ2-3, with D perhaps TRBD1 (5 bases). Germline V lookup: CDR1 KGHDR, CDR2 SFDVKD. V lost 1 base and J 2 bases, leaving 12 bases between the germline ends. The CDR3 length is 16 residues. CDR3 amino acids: CATSDLTRADTDTQYF. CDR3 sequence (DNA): TGTGCCACCAGTGATTTAACCAGGGCCGACACAGATACGCAGTATTTT.

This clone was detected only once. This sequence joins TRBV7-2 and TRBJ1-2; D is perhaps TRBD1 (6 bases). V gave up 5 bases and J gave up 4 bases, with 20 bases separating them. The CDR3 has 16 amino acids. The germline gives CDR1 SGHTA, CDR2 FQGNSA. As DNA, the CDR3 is TGTGCCAGCAGCCAGGGGCGGGGCAGACTAATCTATGGCTACACCTTC. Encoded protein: CASSQGRGRLIYGYTF.

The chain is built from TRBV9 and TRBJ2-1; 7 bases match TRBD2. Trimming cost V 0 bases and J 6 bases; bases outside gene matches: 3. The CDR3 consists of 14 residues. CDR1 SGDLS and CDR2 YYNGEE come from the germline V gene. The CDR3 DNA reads TGTGCCAGCAGCGTAGAAGTAGCGGGCAATGAGCAGTTCTTC. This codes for CASSVEVAGNEQFF. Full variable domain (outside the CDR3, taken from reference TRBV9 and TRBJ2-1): DSGVTQTPKHLITATGQRVTLRCSPRSGDLSVYWYQQSLDQGLQFLIQYYNGEERAKGNILERFSAQQFPDLHSELNLSSLELGDSALYFCASSVEVAGNEQFFGPGTRLTVL.

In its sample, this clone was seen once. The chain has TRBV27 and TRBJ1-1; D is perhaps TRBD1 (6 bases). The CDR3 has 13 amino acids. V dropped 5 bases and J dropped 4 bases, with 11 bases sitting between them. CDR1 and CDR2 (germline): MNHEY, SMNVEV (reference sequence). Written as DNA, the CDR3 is TGTGCCAGCAGTCGAAGGGGGACCACTGAAGCTTTCTTT. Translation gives CASSRRGTTEAFF.

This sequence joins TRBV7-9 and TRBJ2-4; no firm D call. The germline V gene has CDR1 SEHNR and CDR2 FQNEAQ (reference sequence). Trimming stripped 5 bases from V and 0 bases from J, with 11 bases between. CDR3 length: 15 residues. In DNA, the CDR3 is TGTGCCAGCAGCCCTCCAGTCTTAGCCAAAAACATTCAGTACTTC. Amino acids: CASSPPVLAKNIQYF.

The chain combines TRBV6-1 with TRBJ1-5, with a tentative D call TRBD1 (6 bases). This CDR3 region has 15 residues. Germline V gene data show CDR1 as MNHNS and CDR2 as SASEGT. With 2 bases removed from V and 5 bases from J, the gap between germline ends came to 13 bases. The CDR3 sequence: CASSELQGTYQPQHF. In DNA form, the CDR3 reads TGTGCCAGCAGTGAATTACAGGGTACGTATCAGCCCCAGCATTTT.

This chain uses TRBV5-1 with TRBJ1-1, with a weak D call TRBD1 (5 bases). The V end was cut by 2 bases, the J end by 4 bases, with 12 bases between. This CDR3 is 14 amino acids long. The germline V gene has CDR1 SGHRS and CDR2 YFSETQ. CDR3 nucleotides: TGCGCCAGCAGCTTCAGGGCCCTCGGCACTGAAGCTTTCTTT. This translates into CASSFRALGTEAFF. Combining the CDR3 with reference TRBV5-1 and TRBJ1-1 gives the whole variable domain KAGVTQTPRYLIKTRGQQVTLSCSPISGHRSVSWYQQTPGQGLQFLFEYFSETQRNKGNFPGRFSGRQFSNSRSEMNVSTLELGDSALYLCASSFRALGTEAFFGQGTRLTVV.

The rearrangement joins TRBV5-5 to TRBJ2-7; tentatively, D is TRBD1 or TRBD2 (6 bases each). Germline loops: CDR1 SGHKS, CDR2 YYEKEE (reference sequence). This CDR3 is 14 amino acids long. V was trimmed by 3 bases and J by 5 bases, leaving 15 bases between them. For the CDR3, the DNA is TGTGCCAGCAGCTCGGGGGCTTACAGGGACGAGCAGTACGTC. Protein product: CASSSGAYRDEQYV.

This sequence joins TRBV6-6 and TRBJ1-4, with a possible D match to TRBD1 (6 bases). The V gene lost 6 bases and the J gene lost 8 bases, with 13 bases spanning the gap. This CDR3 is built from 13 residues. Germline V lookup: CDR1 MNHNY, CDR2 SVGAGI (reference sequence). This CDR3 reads CASSFTGKEKLFF. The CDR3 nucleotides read TGTGCCAGCAGCTTCACAGGGAAAGAAAAACTGTTTTTT.

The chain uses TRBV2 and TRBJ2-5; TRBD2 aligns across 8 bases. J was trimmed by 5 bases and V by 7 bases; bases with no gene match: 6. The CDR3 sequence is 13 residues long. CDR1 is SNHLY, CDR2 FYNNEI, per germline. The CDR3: CASKGSGGETQYF. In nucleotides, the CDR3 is TGTGCCAGCAAGGGGTCGGGGGGGGAGACCCAGTACTTC.

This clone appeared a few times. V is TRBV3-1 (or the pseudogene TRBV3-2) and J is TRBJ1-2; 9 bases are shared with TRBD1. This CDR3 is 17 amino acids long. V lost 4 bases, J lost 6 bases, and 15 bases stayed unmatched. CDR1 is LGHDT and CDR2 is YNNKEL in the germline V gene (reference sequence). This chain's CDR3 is CASSLRSSGQGSDGYTF. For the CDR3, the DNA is TGTGCCAGCAGCCTAAGGTCCTCGGGACAGGGAAGCGATGGCTACACCTTC.

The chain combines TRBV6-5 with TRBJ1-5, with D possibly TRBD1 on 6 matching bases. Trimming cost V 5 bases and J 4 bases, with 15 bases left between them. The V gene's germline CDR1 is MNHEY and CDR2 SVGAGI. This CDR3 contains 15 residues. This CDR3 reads CASSKLPGANQPQHF. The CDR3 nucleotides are TGTGCCAGCAGTAAACTACCGGGGGCAAATCAGCCCCAGCATTTT.

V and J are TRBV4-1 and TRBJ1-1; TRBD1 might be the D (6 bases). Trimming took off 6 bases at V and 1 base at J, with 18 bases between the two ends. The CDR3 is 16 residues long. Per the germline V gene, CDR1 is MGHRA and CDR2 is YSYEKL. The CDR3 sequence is CASSGGLGTRNTEAFF. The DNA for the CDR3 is TGCGCCAGCAGTGGAGGTCTGGGGACAAGGAACACTGAAGCTTTCTTT.

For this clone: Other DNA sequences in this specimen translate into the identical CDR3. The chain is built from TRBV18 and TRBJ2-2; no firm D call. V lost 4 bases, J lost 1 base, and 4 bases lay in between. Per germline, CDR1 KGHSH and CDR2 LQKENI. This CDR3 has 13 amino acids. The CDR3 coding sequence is TGTGCCAGCTCACTCAGGAACACCGGGGAGCTGTTTTTT. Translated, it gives CASSLRNTGELFF.

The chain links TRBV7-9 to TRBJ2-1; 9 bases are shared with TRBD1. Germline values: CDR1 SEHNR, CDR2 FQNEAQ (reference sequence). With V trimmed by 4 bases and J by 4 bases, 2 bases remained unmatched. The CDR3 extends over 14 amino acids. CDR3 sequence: CASSWTGEYNEQFF. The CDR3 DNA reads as TGTGCCAGCAGCTGGACAGGGGAGTACAATGAGCAGTTCTTC.

In DNA form, the CDR3 reads TGTGCCAGCAGCTTATTCCCCGGGAACACTGAAGCTTTCTTT. Its translation: CASSLFPGNTEAFF. The chain uses TRBV7-2 and TRBJ1-1; D is unresolved. Germline loops: CDR1 SGHTA, CDR2 FQGNSA. The V gene lost 2 bases and the J gene lost 1 base, with 8 bases spanning the gap. The CDR3 extends over 14 amino acids.

CDR3 sequence reads: CASSQGQGASYNSPLHF. CDR3 coding DNA: TGTGCCAGCAGCCAAGGACAGGGGGCCTCCTATAATTCACCCCTCCACTTT. V gene TRBV3-1 (or the pseudogene TRBV3-2) combines with J gene TRBJ1-6; 10 nucleotides agree with TRBD1. This CDR3 comprises 17 residues. V gave up 1 base and J gave up 0 bases; unmatched junction bases: 0. Germline CDR1 LGHDT, CDR2 YNNKEL (reference sequence).

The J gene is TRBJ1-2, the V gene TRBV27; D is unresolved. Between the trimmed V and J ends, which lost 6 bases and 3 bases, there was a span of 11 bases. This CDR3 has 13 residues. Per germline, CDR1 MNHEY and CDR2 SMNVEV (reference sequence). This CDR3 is CASSPRTDYGYTF. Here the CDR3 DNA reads TGTGCCAGCAGCCCCCGGACGGACTATGGCTACACCTTC.

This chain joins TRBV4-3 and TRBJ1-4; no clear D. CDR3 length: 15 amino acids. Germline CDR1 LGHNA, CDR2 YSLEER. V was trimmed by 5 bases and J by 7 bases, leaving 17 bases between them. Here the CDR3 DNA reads TGCGCCAGCAGCAACAGAGGGAGGGTCAGTGAAAAACTGTTTTTT. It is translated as CASSNRGRVSEKLFF.

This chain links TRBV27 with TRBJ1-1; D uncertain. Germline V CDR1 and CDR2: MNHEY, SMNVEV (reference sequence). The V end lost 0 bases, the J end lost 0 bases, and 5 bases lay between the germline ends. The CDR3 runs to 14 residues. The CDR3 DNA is TGTGCCAGCAGTTTATCGAATATGAACACTGAAGCTTTCTTT. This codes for CASSLSNMNTEAFF.

CDR3 bases: TGTGCCAGCAGCTTAACGAGGGAAGGAAACACCATATATTTT. Residues: CASSLTREGNTIYF. The rearrangement joins TRBV7-2 to TRBJ1-3; no clear D. This CDR3 is 14 amino acids long. CDR1 is SGHTA and CDR2 is FQGNSA in the germline V gene. Trimming left V 2 bases short and J 4 bases short, with 9 bases between.

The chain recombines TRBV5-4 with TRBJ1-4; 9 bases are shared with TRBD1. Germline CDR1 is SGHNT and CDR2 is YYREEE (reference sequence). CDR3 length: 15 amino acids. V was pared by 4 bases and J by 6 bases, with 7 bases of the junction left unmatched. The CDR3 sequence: CASSNTGGADEKLFF. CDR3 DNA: TGTGCCAGCAGCAATACAGGGGGCGCGGATGAAAAACTGTTTTTT.

CDR3 DNA: TGTGCCAGCAGCATAATGGGACCATCTCGTGGCAATGAGCAGTTCTTC. Its translation: CASSIMGPSRGNEQFF. This rearrangement joins TRBV5-4 to TRBJ2-1, with D perhaps matching TRBD1 or TRBD2 (5 bases each). Trimming shortened V by 4 bases and J by 6 bases, and 20 bases separated the two germline ends. The CDR3 covers 16 residues. CDR1 is SGHNT, CDR2 YYREEE, per germline (reference sequence).

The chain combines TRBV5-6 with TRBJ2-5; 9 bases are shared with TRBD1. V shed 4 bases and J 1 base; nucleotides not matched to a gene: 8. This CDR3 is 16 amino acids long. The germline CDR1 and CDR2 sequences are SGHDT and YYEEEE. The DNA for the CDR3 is TGTGCCAGCAGCCCAGGGACAGGGAGCCTCCAAGAGACCCAGTACTTC. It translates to CASSPGTGSLQETQYF.

The chain's CDR3 is CASSIDRQGGAFF. The CDR3 coding sequence is TGTGCCAGTAGTATAGATCGGCAGGGTGGGGCTTTCTTT. V usage is TRBV19 and J usage is TRBJ1-1; D is perhaps TRBD1 (5 bases). The CDR3 is 13 residues long. V gave up 0 bases and J gave up 11 bases, with 13 bases separating them. Germline V CDR1 and CDR2: LNHDA, SQIVND (reference sequence).